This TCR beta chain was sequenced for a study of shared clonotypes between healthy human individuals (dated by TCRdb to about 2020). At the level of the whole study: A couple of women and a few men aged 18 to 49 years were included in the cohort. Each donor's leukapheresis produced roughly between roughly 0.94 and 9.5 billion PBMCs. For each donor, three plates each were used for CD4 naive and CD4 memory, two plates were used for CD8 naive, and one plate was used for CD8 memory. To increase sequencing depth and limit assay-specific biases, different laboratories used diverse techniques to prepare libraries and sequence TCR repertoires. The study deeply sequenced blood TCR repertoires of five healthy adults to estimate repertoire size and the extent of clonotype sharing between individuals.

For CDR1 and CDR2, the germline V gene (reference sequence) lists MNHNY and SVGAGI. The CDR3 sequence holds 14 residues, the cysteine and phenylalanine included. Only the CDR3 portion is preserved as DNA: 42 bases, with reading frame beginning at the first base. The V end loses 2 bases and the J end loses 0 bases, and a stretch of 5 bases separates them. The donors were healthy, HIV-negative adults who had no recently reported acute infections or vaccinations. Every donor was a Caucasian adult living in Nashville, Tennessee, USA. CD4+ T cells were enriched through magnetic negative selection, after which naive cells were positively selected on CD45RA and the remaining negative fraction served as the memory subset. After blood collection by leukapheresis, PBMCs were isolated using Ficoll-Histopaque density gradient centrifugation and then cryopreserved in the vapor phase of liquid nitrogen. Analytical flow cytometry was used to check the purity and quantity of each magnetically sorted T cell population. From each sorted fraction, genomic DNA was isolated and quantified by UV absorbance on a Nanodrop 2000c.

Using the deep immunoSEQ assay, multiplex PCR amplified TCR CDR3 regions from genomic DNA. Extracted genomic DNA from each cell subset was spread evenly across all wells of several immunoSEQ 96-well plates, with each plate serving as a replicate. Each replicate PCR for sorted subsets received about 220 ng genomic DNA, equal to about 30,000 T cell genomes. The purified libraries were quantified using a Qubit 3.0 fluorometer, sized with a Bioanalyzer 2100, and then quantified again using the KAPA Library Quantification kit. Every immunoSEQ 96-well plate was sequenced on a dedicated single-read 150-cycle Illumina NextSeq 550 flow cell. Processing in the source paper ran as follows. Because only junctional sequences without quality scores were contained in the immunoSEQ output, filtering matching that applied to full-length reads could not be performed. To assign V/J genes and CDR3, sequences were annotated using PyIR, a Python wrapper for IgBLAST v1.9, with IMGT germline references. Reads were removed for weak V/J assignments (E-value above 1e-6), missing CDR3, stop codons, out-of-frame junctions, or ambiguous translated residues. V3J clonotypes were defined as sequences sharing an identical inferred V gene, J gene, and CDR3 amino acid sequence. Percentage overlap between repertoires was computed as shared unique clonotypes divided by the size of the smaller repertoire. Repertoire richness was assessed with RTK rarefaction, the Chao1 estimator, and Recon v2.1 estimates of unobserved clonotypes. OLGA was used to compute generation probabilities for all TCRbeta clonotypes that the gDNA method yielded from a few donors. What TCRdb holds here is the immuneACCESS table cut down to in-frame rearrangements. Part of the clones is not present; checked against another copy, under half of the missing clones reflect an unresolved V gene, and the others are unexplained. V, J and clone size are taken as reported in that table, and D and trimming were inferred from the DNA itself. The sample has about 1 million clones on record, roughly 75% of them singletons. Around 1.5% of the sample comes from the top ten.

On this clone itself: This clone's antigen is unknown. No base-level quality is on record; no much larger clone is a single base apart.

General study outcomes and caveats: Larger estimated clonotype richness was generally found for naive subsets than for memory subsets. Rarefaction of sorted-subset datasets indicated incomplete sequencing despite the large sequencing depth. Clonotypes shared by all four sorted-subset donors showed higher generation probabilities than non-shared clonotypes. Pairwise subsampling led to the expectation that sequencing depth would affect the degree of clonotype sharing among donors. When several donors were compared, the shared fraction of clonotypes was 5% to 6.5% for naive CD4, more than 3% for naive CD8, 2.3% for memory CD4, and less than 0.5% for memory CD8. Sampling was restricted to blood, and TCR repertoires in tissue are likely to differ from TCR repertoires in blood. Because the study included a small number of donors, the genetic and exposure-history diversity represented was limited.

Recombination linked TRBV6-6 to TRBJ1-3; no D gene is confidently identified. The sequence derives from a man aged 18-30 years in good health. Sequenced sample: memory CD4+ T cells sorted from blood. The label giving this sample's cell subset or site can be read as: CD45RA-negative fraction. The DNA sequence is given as TGTGCCAGCAGTTACATCCGCTCTGGAAACACCATATATTTT. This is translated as CASSYIRSGNTIYF.